These 10 T cell receptor beta chains were sequenced from one sample in a study of identical twins. Each CDR3 protein is one row after TCRdb ran MiXCR on the 5' RACE reads. The top ten clones hold around 1.5% of a sample with 700,000 to 950,000 distinct CDR3 sequences, about 12% of them seen once. A further study also used this sample, focusing on yellow fever vaccine responses in identical twins.

Sequenced input: PBMCs. These receptors all stem from a young woman in good health.

This clonotype was found a few times. CDR3 nucleotide sequence: TGTGCCAGCAGCGCGTACGGCTACGAGCAGTACTTC. This encodes CASSAYGYEQYF. The chain is built from TRBV6-5 and TRBJ2-7; D not resolved. V gave up 6 bases and J gave up 3 bases, with 9 bases separating them. The V gene's germline CDR1 is MNHEY and CDR2 SVGAGI. The CDR3 has 12 residues.

This sequence joins TRBV29-1 and TRBJ2-3, with a weak D call TRBD2 (6 bases). V dropped 4 bases and J dropped 4 bases, with 15 bases sitting between them. This CDR3 contains 14 residues. The V gene's germline CDR1 is SQVTM and CDR2 ANQGSEA. The CDR3 protein is CSVGGGSLADTQYF. DNA for the CDR3: TGCAGCGTTGGGGGAGGTTCGTTAGCAGATACGCAGTATTTT.

This clonotype appeared many times. DNA of the CDR3: TGTGCCACCAGCAGAGGAGAAGATTTCTTCCAGGAGGAAAAACTGTTTTTT. Translated: CATSRGEDFFQEEKLFF. This chain uses TRBV15 with TRBJ1-4; D gene uncertain. The CDR3 length is 17 residues. Between the trimmed V and J ends, which lost 1 base and 8 bases, there was a span of 20 bases. From germline, CDR1 is LNHNV and CDR2 YYDKDF (reference sequence).

The rearrangement links TRBV28 to TRBJ1-1, with 7 bases that match TRBD1. From germline, CDR1 is MDHEN and CDR2 SYDVKM. The ends lost 8 bases at V and 3 bases at J; junction bases unmatched: 9. The CDR3 runs to 14 residues. In DNA form, the CDR3 reads TGTGCCAGCTCACCACAGGGGATCGACACTGAAGCTTTCTTT. Protein: CASSPQGIDTEAFF.

The genes are TRBV6-5 and TRBJ2-3, with 15 bases matching TRBD2. The trim removed 2 bases at V and 8 bases at J, leaving 8 bases unmatched. Germline values: CDR1 MNHEY, CDR2 SVGAGI. This CDR3 has 17 residues. In nucleotides, the CDR3 is TGTGCCAGCAGTTACACAGGACTAGCGGGAGGGGTTGGTACGCAGTATTTT. Translating it yields CASSYTGLAGGVGTQYF.

The J gene is TRBJ2-1, the V gene TRBV28; D remains unclear. V was cut by 4 bases and J by 3 bases, with 13 bases left in between. Germline V CDR1 and CDR2: MDHEN, SYDVKM. The CDR3 loop spans 15 amino acids. Here the CDR3 reads CASSSPPKGYNEQFF. CDR3 DNA: TGTGCCAGCAGTTCCCCCCCAAAGGGCTACAATGAGCAGTTCTTC.

At least ten counts were recorded for this clonotype. This rearrangement joins TRBV7-9 to TRBJ2-1, with TRBD2 identical over 8 bases. The germline V gene encodes CDR1 SEHNR and CDR2 FQNEAQ (reference sequence). The V gene end was trimmed by 2 bases and the J gene end by 4 bases; junction bases not matched to a gene: 1. CDR3 length equals 14 residues. The chain's CDR3 is CASSLREGYNEQFF. As DNA, the CDR3 is TGTGCCAGCAGCTTACGGGAGGGGTACAATGAGCAGTTCTTC.

The chain employs TRBV3-1 and TRBJ2-6; perhaps TRBD2 as D (5 bases). CDR1 LGHDT and CDR2 YNNKEL come from the germline V gene (reference sequence). V lost 0 bases and J 1 base, leaving 22 bases between the germline ends. This CDR3 is 21 amino acids long. The CDR3 region has the DNA TGTGCCAGCAGCCAAGATCGGGGAACCGCAGGCACAGATTCTGGGGCCAACGTCCTGACTTTC. It specifies CASSQDRGTAGTDSGANVLTF.

This clonotype appeared a few times. V is TRBV6-1 and J is TRBJ2-6; TRBD1 is a possible D gene (5 bases). The CDR3 sequence is 17 residues long. The V and J ends lost 7 bases and 0 bases respectively, with 16 bases between them. The germline V gene encodes CDR1 MNHNS and CDR2 SASEGT. The CDR3 DNA reads as TGTGCCAGCATGAGTGGTCTTGGGGCCTCTGGGGCCAACGTCCTGACTTTC. Encoded protein: CASMSGLGASGANVLTF.

The chain joins TRBV7-9 to TRBJ2-7; D perhaps matches TRBD1 (6 bases). This CDR3 spans 16 amino acids. Trimming cost V 5 bases and J 3 bases, with 20 bases left between them. Germline V gene sequence: CDR1 SEHNR, CDR2 FQNEAQ (reference sequence). Here the CDR3 DNA reads TGTGCCAGCAGCCCCACCCAGGGGAAAAGGTTCTACGAGCAGTACTTC. Translating gives CASSPTQGKRFYEQYF.